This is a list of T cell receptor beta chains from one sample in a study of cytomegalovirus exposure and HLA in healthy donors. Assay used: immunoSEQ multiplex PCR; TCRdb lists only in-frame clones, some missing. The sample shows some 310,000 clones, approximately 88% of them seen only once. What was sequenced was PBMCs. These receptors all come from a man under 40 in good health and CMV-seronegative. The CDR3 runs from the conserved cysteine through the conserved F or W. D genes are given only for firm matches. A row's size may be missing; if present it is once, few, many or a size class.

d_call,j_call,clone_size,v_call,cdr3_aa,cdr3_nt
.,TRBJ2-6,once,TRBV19,CASSRGQPTSGANVLTF,TGTGCCAGTAGTAGAGGACAGCCGACCTCTGGGGCCAACGTCCTGACTTTC
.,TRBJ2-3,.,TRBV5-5,CASSLAGGHSTDTQYF,TGTGCCAGCAGCTTGGCGGGGGGACATTCTACAGATACGCAGTATTTT
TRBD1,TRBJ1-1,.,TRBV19,CASSRTTGTAFF,TGTGCCAGTAGTAGGACGACAGGGACAGCTTTCTTT
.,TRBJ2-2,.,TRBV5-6,CASSLSSGELFF,TGTGCCAGCAGCTTGTCGTCTGGGGAGCTGTTTTTT
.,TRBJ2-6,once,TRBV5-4,CASSLGRGISGANVLTF,TGTGCCAGCAGCTTGGGGAGGGGAATCTCTGGGGCCAACGTCCTGACTTTC
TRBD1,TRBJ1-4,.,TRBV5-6,CASSLYRGEKLFF,TGTGCCAGCAGCTTGTACAGGGGTGAAAAACTGTTTTTT
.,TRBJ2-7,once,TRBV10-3,CAISDQGSYEQYF,TGTGCCATCAGTGACCAGGGCTCCTACGAGCAGTACTTC
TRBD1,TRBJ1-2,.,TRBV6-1,CASSDRAPSGYTF,TGTGCCAGCAGCGACAGGGCCCCTAGCGGCTACACCTTC
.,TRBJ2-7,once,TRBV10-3,CAISGGSSSTYEQYF,TGTGCCATCAGTGGGGGCAGCTCCTCCACCTACGAGCAGTACTTC
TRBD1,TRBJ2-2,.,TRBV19,CASSQPRGRGTGELFF,TGTGCCAGTAGTCAACCCAGGGGGCGCGGCACCGGGGAGCTGTTTTTT
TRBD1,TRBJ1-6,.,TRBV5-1,CASSLAIRGLSPLHF,TGCGCCAGCAGCTTGGCCATCAGGGGGCTCTCACCCCTCCACTTT
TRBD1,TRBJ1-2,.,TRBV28,CASRGTGTGHGYTF,TGTGCCAGCAGGGGAACTGGGACAGGGCACGGCTACACCTTC